The present T cell receptor beta chain was sequenced within a study of cytotoxic CD8 clonotypes in ibrutinib-treated CLL. About the research overall: Of a cohort that held roughly eleven relapsed/refractory and 15 treatment-naive patients, about 18 were IGHV unmutated. Whole-study findings and limits: Under treatment, the uncommon public clonotypes either contracted or remained stable. Clonality, elevated at ibrutinib response, dropped back toward baseline at progression.

This clone was observed many times. What it binds is unknown. CDR1 is SGHTA and CDR2 is FQGTGA in the germline V gene. Trimming took 5 bases from V and 4 from J, leaving 5 bases between them. This CDR3 is 12 amino acids long. Profiling relied on immunoSEQ multiplex PCR, and the TCRdb table lists in-frame clones only, not all of them. The table records 65,000 to 80,000 clones, around four fifths of them present only once. The origin of this receptor is a human donor with chronic lymphocytic leukemia. The chain couples TRBV7-3 to TRBJ2-2; D unresolved. The material was PBMCs, obtained after 24 months of ibrutinib treatment. CDR3 loop: CASSPSTGELFF. CDR3 sequence (DNA): TGTGCCAGCAGCCCGAGCACCGGGGAGCTGTTTTTT.